The 24 T cell receptor beta chains given below trace back to one sample, sequenced in a study of PD-1 blockade in classical Hodgkin lymphoma. Some clones are missing from TCRdb's copy, which holds only in-frame ones; the method was immunoSEQ multiplex PCR. The sample lists 100,000 to 130,000 clones; 80% to 90% were seen once. Every patient experienced relapse after autologous stem cell transplantation, and brentuximab vedotin exposure varied. The material sequenced was peripheral blood mononuclear cells (PBMCs), taken before the second cycle of nivolumab. These receptors all come from a human donor with classical Hodgkin lymphoma.

The V and J genes are TRBV5-1 and TRBJ2-7, with D tentatively TRBD2 (5 bases). V lost 3 bases, J lost 3 bases, and 31 bases lay in between. The V gene's germline CDR1 is SGHRS and CDR2 YFSETQ. The CDR3 consists of 20 residues. DNA for the CDR3: TGCGCCAGCAGCTCCCGGGAAACCAAATTCCCGGGTGGCATGGACTACGAGCAGTACTTC. This encodes CASSSRETKFPGGMDYEQYF.

This rearrangement joins TRBV2 to TRBJ2-5; 9 bases map to TRBD2. The CDR3 covers 17 residues. Trimming took 1 base from V and 4 from J; bases not matched to a gene: 10. The germline V gene encodes CDR1 SNHLY and CDR2 FYNNEI. CDR3: CASSEEELAGILETQYF. The CDR3 coding sequence is TGTGCCAGCAGTGAAGAAGAGCTAGCGGGAATTCTAGAGACCCAGTACTTC.

V gene TRBV4-3 combines with J gene TRBJ1-1; D gene ambiguous. There are 18 residues in the CDR3. V gave up 0 bases and J gave up 3 bases, with 20 bases separating them. Germline-derived CDR1 and CDR2 are LGHNA and YSLEER. The CDR3 bases are TGCGCCAGCAGCCAAGAAGATGGGCTTAGGGCGGTATACACTGAAGCTTTCTTT. Its protein product is CASSQEDGLRAVYTEAFF.

The rearrangement joins TRBV7-2 to TRBJ1-1; D ambiguous. Germline CDR1 and CDR2: SGHTA and FQGNSA. The CDR3 spans 14 residues. V lost 3 bases, J lost 5 bases, and 13 bases lay in between. The CDR3 DNA follows: TGTGCCAGCAGCTTCCTGCTAGGAGGGACTGAAGCTTTCTTT. It is translated as CASSFLLGGTEAFF.

The V gene is TRBV7-9, the J gene TRBJ2-5; D is possibly TRBD2 (7 bases). Trimming took 5 bases from V and 10 from J, leaving 14 bases between them. The CDR3 has 12 amino acids. Germline V gives CDR1 SEHNR, CDR2 FQNEAQ (reference sequence). This CDR3 reads CASSPPGGDQYF. Here the CDR3 DNA reads TGTGCCAGCAGCCCCCCGGGGGGCGACCAGTACTTC.

This rearrangement joins TRBV6-1 to TRBJ2-7; D possibly corresponds to TRBD1 (5 bases). The CDR3 sequence is 14 residues long. Trimming removed 1 base from V and 3 bases from J, with 10 bases in between. Germline CDR1 reads MNHNS; CDR2 reads SASEGT. DNA of the CDR3: TGTGCCAGCAGTGAAGTTGGGCAGGGCTACGAGCAGTACTTC. Translated, it gives CASSEVGQGYEQYF.

This clone was counted once. The chain couples TRBV6-1 to TRBJ1-3; D is undetermined. The CDR3 sequence is 14 residues long. CDR1 is MNHNS and CDR2 is SASEGT in the germline V gene. V was shortened by 3 bases and J by 0 bases, with 6 bases between the two germline ends. CDR3 nucleotides: TGTGCCAGCAGTGAGGTCGACTCTGGAAACACCATATATTTT. As protein: CASSEVDSGNTIYF.

The chain links TRBV2 to TRBJ2-1; tentatively, D is TRBD2 (6 bases). CDR1 and CDR2 (germline): SNHLY, FYNNEI. This CDR3 comprises 16 residues. Trimming cost V 7 bases and J 0 bases, with 16 bases left between them. CDR3 coding DNA: TGTGCCAGCACCCGGGACTTCCAGAGCTCCTACAATGAGCAGTTCTTC. Translating it yields CASTRDFQSSYNEQFF.

V usage is TRBV28 and J usage is TRBJ2-7, with 9 bases that match TRBD1. CDR1 and CDR2 from the germline V gene are MDHEN and SYDVKM. The CDR3 runs 15 residues. Trimming at V came to 5 bases and at J to 3 bases, leaving 8 bases not matched to a gene. This CDR3 reads CASSEQGALLYEQYF. In DNA, the CDR3 is TGTGCCAGCAGTGAACAGGGGGCCCTACTCTACGAGCAGTACTTC.

The chain is built from TRBV19 and TRBJ2-7; 10 bases align to TRBD2. The CDR3 loop spans 15 amino acids. Germline CDR1 LNHDA, CDR2 SQIVND (reference sequence). J was trimmed by 4 bases and V by 7 bases; bases with no gene match: 10. The CDR3 here is CASTTSLAGVYEQYF. CDR3 DNA: TGTGCCAGTACCACTTCCCTAGCGGGAGTATACGAGCAGTACTTC.

The chain employs TRBV7-6 and TRBJ1-1; D is possibly TRBD1 (5 bases). The CDR3 runs 14 residues. Looked up from germline, CDR1 is SGHVS and CDR2 is FNYEAQ. Trimming took 5 bases from V and 2 from J, leaving 12 bases between them. This chain's CDR3 is CASSPGGANTEAFF. The CDR3 nucleotides are TGTGCCAGCAGCCCTGGTGGGGCCAACACTGAAGCTTTCTTT.

This clone was seen just once. The J gene is TRBJ1-5, the V gene TRBV19, with D uncertain. Looked up from germline, CDR1 is LNHDA and CDR2 is SQIVND (reference sequence). The CDR3 has 13 residues. The germline V and J ends were trimmed by 7 bases and 0 bases, with 7 bases remaining between them. CDR3 coding DNA: TGTGCCAGTATGGCGGATAGCAATCAGCCCCAGCATTTT. Translated: CASMADSNQPQHF.

The chain is built from TRBV18 and TRBJ2-7; 9 nucleotides agree with TRBD2. The CDR3 has 12 residues. V lost 3 bases and J lost 9; bases outside the gene matches: 3. Germline V gene data show CDR1 as KGHSH and CDR2 as LQKENI. The CDR3 sequence is CASSPQTSGQYF. CDR3 sequence (DNA): TGTGCCAGCTCACCCCAGACTAGCGGGCAGTACTTC.

This chain links TRBV9 with TRBJ2-1; tentatively, D is TRBD2 (6 bases). V was clipped by 4 bases and J by 4 bases, with 15 bases between them. The CDR3 consists of 15 residues. Germline V gene data show CDR1 as SGDLS and CDR2 as YYNGEE. The CDR3 protein is CASSPRRGGYNEQFF. CDR3 sequence (DNA): TGTGCCAGCAGCCCTCGGAGGGGAGGATACAATGAGCAGTTCTTC. Together with reference TRBV9 and TRBJ2-1, the CDR3 gives the full variable domain: DSGVTQTPKHLITATGQRVTLRCSPRSGDLSVYWYQQSLDQGLQFLIQYYNGEERAKGNILERFSAQQFPDLHSELNLSSLELGDSALYFCASSPRRGGYNEQFFGPGTRLTVL.

The chain employs TRBV5-6 and TRBJ2-5; 8 nucleotides agree with TRBD2. After removal of 0 bases from V and 2 bases from J, the junction contained 3 bases not matched to a gene. Germline CDR1 SGHDT, CDR2 YYEEEE. The CDR3 runs 15 residues. The CDR3 bases are TGTGCCAGCAGCTTGGGATCGGGGGGGCAAGAGACCCAGTACTTC. The encoded protein is CASSLGSGGQETQYF.

The genes are TRBV27 and TRBJ1-5, with TRBD1 matching over 8 bases. CDR1 MNHEY and CDR2 SMNVEV come from the germline V gene (reference sequence). V gave up 6 bases and J gave up 5 bases; unmatched junction bases: 6. The length of the CDR3 is 14 residues. The CDR3 here is CASSQDRGYQPQHF. In nucleotides, the CDR3 is TGTGCCAGCAGCCAAGACAGGGGATATCAGCCCCAGCATTTT.

This chain uses TRBV5-1 with TRBJ2-5; D assignment may be TRBD1 or TRBD2 (5 bases each). From germline, CDR1 is SGHRS and CDR2 YFSETQ. With 0 bases removed from V and 5 bases from J, the gap between germline ends came to 14 bases. The CDR3 extends over 15 amino acids. This CDR3 is CASSLVGREGETQYF. The CDR3 nucleotides read TGCGCCAGCAGCTTGGTGGGACGGGAAGGGGAGACCCAGTACTTC.

This chain links TRBV4-1 with TRBJ2-1; 12 positions match TRBD2. The V segment lost 6 bases and the J segment 6 bases; nucleotides outside the gene matches: 6. The CDR3 is 15 residues long. Germline CDR1 and CDR2: MGHRA and YSYEKL. Here the CDR3 reads CASRGLAGGPNEQFF. The DNA of the CDR3 is TGCGCCAGCAGGGGTCTAGCGGGAGGGCCCAATGAGCAGTTCTTC.

The rearrangement links TRBV10-2 to TRBJ2-2; D uncertain. Trimming shortened V by 11 bases and J by 5 bases, and 12 bases separated the two germline ends. Germline CDR1 and CDR2: WSHSY and SAAADI. The CDR3 contains 12 residues. The DNA of the CDR3 is TGCGCCCTTCTCCAGGTGACCGGGGAGCTGTTTTTT. Translation: CALLQVTGELFF.

This rearrangement joins TRBV7-8 to TRBJ2-3, with TRBD2 matching over 9 bases. The CDR3 is 16 residues long. Germline V gene lookup returns CDR1 SGHVS and CDR2 FQNEAQ. The V segment lost 4 bases and the J segment 5 bases; nucleotides outside the gene matches: 10. In nucleotides, the CDR3 is TGTGCCAGCAGCTCCCGAGGCGGGAGGGCCATAGATACGCAGTATTTT. Amino acids: CASSSRGGRAIDTQYF.

This chain uses TRBV11-1 with TRBJ1-2, with D unresolved. The CDR3 runs to 16 residues. The V end lost 4 bases, the J end lost 0 bases, and 15 bases lay between the germline ends. Looked up from germline, CDR1 is SGHAT and CDR2 is FQDESV (reference sequence). Written as DNA, the CDR3 is TGTGCCAGCAGCTCCGGACGGATGTTAGCTAACTATGGCTACACCTTC. This translates into CASSSGRMLANYGYTF.

This rearrangement joins TRBV7-9 to TRBJ2-1, with TRBD2 matching 10 bases. J lost 1 base, V lost 4 bases, and 7 bases had no gene match. Germline CDR1 reads SEHNR; CDR2 reads FQNEAQ (reference sequence). The CDR3 consists of 17 residues. DNA of the CDR3: TGTGCCAGCAGCTATAGCGGGACTAGCGAGTCCTACAATGAGCAGTTCTTC. It encodes CASSYSGTSESYNEQFF.

CDR3 amino acids: CASSQEKRSNEKLFF. Here the CDR3 DNA reads TGCGCCAGCAGCCAAGAAAAGAGGAGTAATGAAAAACTGTTTTTT. This sequence joins TRBV4-3 and TRBJ1-4, with D unresolved. This CDR3 is built from 15 residues. V lost 0 bases and J lost 4, with 9 bases in between. Germline V CDR1 and CDR2: LGHNA, YSLEER.

The chain combines TRBV18 with TRBJ2-3; D might be TRBD2 (6 bases). V lost 4 bases to trimming and J lost 2 bases, with 13 bases between them. The CDR3 is 15 amino acids. From germline, CDR1 is KGHSH and CDR2 LQKENI. The DNA for the CDR3 is TGTGCCAGCTCACGTAATCCGGGAGACACAGATACGCAGTATTTT. As protein: CASSRNPGDTDTQYF.